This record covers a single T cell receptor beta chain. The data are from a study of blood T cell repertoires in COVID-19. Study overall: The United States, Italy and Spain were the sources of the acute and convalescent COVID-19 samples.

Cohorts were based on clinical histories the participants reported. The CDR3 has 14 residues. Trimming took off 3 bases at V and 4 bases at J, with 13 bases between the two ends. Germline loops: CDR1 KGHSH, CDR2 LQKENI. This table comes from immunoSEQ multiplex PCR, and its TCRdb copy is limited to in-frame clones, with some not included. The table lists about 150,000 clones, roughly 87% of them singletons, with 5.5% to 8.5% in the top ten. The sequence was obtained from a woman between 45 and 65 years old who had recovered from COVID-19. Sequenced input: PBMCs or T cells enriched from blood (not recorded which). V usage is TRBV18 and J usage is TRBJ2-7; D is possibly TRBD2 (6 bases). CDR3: CASSPAGGGYEQYF. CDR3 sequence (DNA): TGTGCCAGCTCACCCGCCGGGGGTGGATACGAGCAGTACTTC.